The clone carrying this T cell receptor (beta chain) was counted at least ten times. Its antigen is undetermined. Next came a second PCR, run for about 6 to 11 cycles, which used a sample-barcoded 5' primer along with a J-beta primer mix. Using its own MiXCR run on the 5' RACE reads, TCRdb lists one record per CDR3 protein. Of 800,000 to 950,000 distinct CDR3 sequences listed, 25% to 30% are singletons. This specimen comes from a study of blood T cells in healthy people across ages. Notes on the study in general: There was no known CMV status for donors, so expanded clonotype changes were possibly confounded.

The V end was cut by 4 bases, the J end by 2 bases, with 12 bases between. The CDR3 sequence is 14 residues long. The germline CDR1 and CDR2 sequences are SGHRS and YFSETQ. A further study also used this sample, focusing on T cells of mothers and their children. This second study says: Related mother-child pairs shared slightly more overlap than unrelated pairs, but the difference was non-significant.

Source material: blood. The chain links TRBV5-1 to TRBJ2-5, with a tentative D call TRBD2 (6 bases). This clonotype was obtained from a middle-aged woman in good health. This CDR3 reads CASSPPLAQETQYF. The CDR3 DNA is TGCGCCAGCAGCCCCCCTCTAGCGCAAGAGACCCAGTACTTC.